These 13 T cell receptor beta chains were all obtained from the same sample, sequenced in a study of T cell changes during pregnancy in multiple sclerosis. Clones were sequenced by immunoSEQ multiplex PCR, and TCRdb holds only the in-frame ones, with some missing. The sample lists more than 80,000 clones, under 95% seen once, with less than 2% in the top ten. This sample comprised peripheral blood, obtained after pregnancy. These receptors all stem from a female donor with multiple sclerosis, enrolled in a pregnancy study.

The genes are TRBV7-3 and TRBJ2-2, with TRBD1 identical over 10 bases. The CDR3 loop spans 16 amino acids. V lost 2 bases to trimming and J lost 2 bases; unmatched junction nucleotides: 2. Germline CDR1 and CDR2: SGHTA and FQGTGA. The CDR3 is CASSLGTGENTGELFF. CDR3 DNA: TGTGCCAGCAGCTTAGGGACAGGGGAAAACACCGGGGAGCTGTTTTTT. Drawing the rest from reference TRBV7-3 and TRBJ2-2, the complete variable domain is GAGVSQTPSNKVTEKGKYVELRCDPISGHTALYWYRQSLGQGPEFLIYFQGTGAADDSGLPNDRFFAVRPEGSVSTLKIQRTERGDSAVYLCASSLGTGENTGELFFGEGSRLTVL.

The chain carries TRBV7-2 and TRBJ2-5; TRBD1 aligns across 9 bases. CDR3 length: 15 amino acids. Germline values: CDR1 SGHTA, CDR2 FQGNSA. The V and J ends lost 4 bases and 5 bases, in that order; junction bases with no gene match: 8. This CDR3 reads CASSYRQGVWETQYF. The DNA for the CDR3 is TGTGCCAGCAGCTACCGACAGGGGGTCTGGGAGACCCAGTACTTC.

The chain is built from TRBV6-5 and TRBJ2-5, with TRBD1 matching 7 bases. V gave up 0 bases and J gave up 4 bases; unmatched junction bases: 2. Germline lookup yields CDR1 MNHEY and CDR2 SVGAGI. The CDR3 loop spans 14 amino acids. CDR3 bases: TGTGCCAGCAGTTACTCCCCAGGGGGAGAGACCCAGTACTTC. The encoded protein is CASSYSPGGETQYF.

This clone was detected once. The rearrangement uses TRBV6-5 and TRBJ1-2; D is possibly TRBD1 (6 bases). The CDR3 consists of 14 residues. Deletions cut 4 bases from V and 3 bases from J, with 12 bases between. Germline CDR1 reads MNHEY; CDR2 reads SVGAGI. CDR3 DNA sequence: TGTGCCAGCAGTTCAGGGGTCGGAGACTATGGCTACACCTTC. It yields the protein CASSSGVGDYGYTF.

The chain is built from TRBV18 and TRBJ1-4; D is perhaps TRBD1 (5 bases). V lost 2 bases to trimming and J lost 5 bases, with 6 bases between them. The CDR3 contains 13 residues. Germline CDR1 reads KGHSH; CDR2 reads LQKENI. In DNA, the CDR3 is TGTGCCAGCTCACCAAGACAGAATGAAAAACTGTTTTTT. This gives the protein CASSPRQNEKLFF.

This chain joins TRBV18 and TRBJ2-3; D is ambiguous. CDR3 length: 12 residues. Trimming shortened V by 2 bases and J by 4 bases, and 4 bases separated the two germline ends. Germline CDR1 reads KGHSH; CDR2 reads LQKENI. CDR3 sequence reads: CASSPGPDTQYF. The CDR3 nucleotides read TGTGCCAGCTCACCAGGCCCAGATACGCAGTATTTT. The complete variable domain, with remaining parts taken from reference TRBV18 and TRBJ2-3, reads NAGVMQNPRHLVRRRGQEARLRCSPMKGHSHVYWYRQLPEEGLKFMVYLQKENIIDESGMPKERFSAEFPKEGPSILRIQQVVRGDSAAYFCASSPGPDTQYFGPGTRLTVL.

CDR3 nucleotide sequence: TGTGCCAGCTCACCTGGCACAGGGTGGGAGCAGTACTTC. It translates to CASSPGTGWEQYF. The chain is built from TRBV18 and TRBJ2-7; weak D call: TRBD1 (6 bases). This CDR3 is built from 13 residues. Trimming pared 3 bases from V and 7 bases from J, leaving 13 bases between. Germline V gene sequence: CDR1 KGHSH, CDR2 LQKENI.

The chain recombines TRBV6-5 with TRBJ2-1; D perhaps matches TRBD2 (6 bases). The V gene's germline CDR1 is MNHEY and CDR2 SVGAGI. The CDR3 loop spans 15 amino acids. With 6 bases removed from V and 4 bases from J, the gap between germline ends came to 16 bases. DNA of the CDR3: TGTGCCAGCAGACCCCCGGGACTGCCTTACAATGAGCAGTTCTTC. This gives the protein CASRPPGLPYNEQFF.

This chain uses TRBV9 with TRBJ1-3; D is uncertain. Germline CDR1 reads SGDLS; CDR2 reads YYNGEE. The CDR3 covers 15 residues. Trimming cost V 0 bases and J 3 bases, with 10 bases left between them. The CDR3 region has the DNA TGTGCCAGCAGCGTAGCCCGAGAGGTTGGAAACACCATATATTTT. This sequence encodes CASSVAREVGNTIYF.

The chain uses TRBV7-9 and TRBJ1-4, with 8 positions matching TRBD1. V lost 5 bases, J lost 5 bases, and 10 bases stayed unmatched. Germline CDR1 and CDR2: SEHNR and FQNEAQ (reference sequence). CDR3 size: 16 residues. CDR3: CASSGIQTGENEKLFF. Here the CDR3 DNA reads TGTGCCAGCAGCGGAATTCAGACAGGGGAGAATGAAAAACTGTTTTTT.

The chain is built from TRBV5-1 and TRBJ2-1; 16 nucleotides line up with TRBD2. Germline values: CDR1 SGHRS, CDR2 YFSETQ. There are 17 residues in the CDR3. The V segment lost 0 bases and the J segment 9 bases; nucleotides outside the gene matches: 6. CDR3 DNA: TGCGCCAGCAGCTTGGGAGGGACTAGCGGGGGGGTACCTGAGCAGTTCTTC. Its protein is CASSLGGTSGGVPEQFF.

This chain uses TRBV5-1 with TRBJ2-2; D might be TRBD1 (5 bases). The CDR3 runs to 15 residues. Germline V gene data show CDR1 as SGHRS and CDR2 as YFSETQ. The V end was cut by 3 bases, the J end by 0 bases, with 9 bases between. In DNA, the CDR3 is TGCGCCAGCAGCTATTCAGGGTCGAACACCGGGGAGCTGTTTTTT. Protein sequence: CASSYSGSNTGELFF.

The chain combines TRBV6-1 with TRBJ1-1; D is perhaps TRBD1 (6 bases). The length of the CDR3 is 14 residues. Trimming shortened V by 5 bases and J by 1 base, and 11 bases separated the two germline ends. Germline V gene sequence: CDR1 MNHNS, CDR2 SASEGT. CDR3 region: CASSRDTSNTEAFF. DNA for the CDR3: TGTGCCAGCAGTAGGGACACTTCGAACACTGAAGCTTTCTTT.